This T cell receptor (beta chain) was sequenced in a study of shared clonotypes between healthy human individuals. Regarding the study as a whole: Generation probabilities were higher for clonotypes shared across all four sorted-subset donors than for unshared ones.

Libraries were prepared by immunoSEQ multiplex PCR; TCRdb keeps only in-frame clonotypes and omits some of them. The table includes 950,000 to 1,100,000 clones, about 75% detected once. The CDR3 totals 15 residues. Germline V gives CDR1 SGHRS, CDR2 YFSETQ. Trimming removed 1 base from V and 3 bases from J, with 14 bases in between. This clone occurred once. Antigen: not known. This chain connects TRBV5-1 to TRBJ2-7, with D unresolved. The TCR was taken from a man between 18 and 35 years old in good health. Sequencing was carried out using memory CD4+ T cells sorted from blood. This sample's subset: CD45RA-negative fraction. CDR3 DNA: TGCGCCAGCAGCTTGTCGCAAGGGAAGGGCTACGAGCAGTACTTC. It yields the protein CASSLSQGKGYEQYF.